This T cell receptor (beta chain) was sequenced for a study of CD8 T cells in Susac syndrome (dated by TCRdb to about 2019). Describing the broader study: Repertoire sequencing was used to test whether CD8+ T cell activation and differentiation in Susac syndrome was antigen driven. Overall study results and their limits: The study acknowledged that relatively few individuals were included in the TCR sequencing and HLA analysis.

In the case of this clonotype: Which antigen it targets is not known. Base quality data are lacking; no much larger clone is found one base away.

V and J are trimmed by 6 bases and 8 bases, and the gene matches miss 11 bases of the junction. Reading the germline V gene gives CDR1 SQVTM and CDR2 ANQGSEA. The cysteine opens and the phenylalanine closes a CDR3 of 16 amino acids. The CDR3 DNA has 48 bases and is translated from base 1. RNA was extracted using the RNeasy kit, and roughly 0.5 to 1 microgram was reverse transcribed with random hexamers. The immunoSEQ multiplex PCR assay, covering 54 Vbeta and 13 Jbeta segments, was used to amplify TCR beta CDR3 regions. PCR amplification bias was corrected using a synthetic template baseline for primer optimization and computational correction. On the authors' methods: Only productive sequences were kept, with reads annotated to V, D and J genes according to IMGT and analyzed in immunoSEQ Analyzer. To calculate clonality, Shannon entropy was normalized by log2 of the number of productive unique sequences and then subtracted from one. Public and private clones were assessed among the 100 most prevalent clones of each patient and control. A clone was defined as Susac-specific if it was absent from the healthy and MS cohorts, from over a thousand published viral clones and from other ImmuneACCESS disease sequences. The raw public data were reprocessed by TCRdb itself: fastp quality trimming at Q25, MiXCR clonotype calling, in-frame beta chains only. CDR3 protein sequences are deduplicated, and each keeps its most common genes and DNA. TCRdb, not the authors, supplied the V and J calls. Within this sample are fewer than 350,000 distinct CDR3 sequences, with 92% of them counted one time only. The ten largest clonotypes hold approximately 0.065% of the sample.

Peripheral blood CD8+ and CD4+ T cells from healthy donors, Susac syndrome patients and multiple sclerosis patients were profiled using high-throughput TCR beta sequencing. Treatment-naive patients with stable or active relapsing-remitting disease fulfilling revised McDonald criteria were used as multiple sclerosis controls. CD8+ TEMRA cells were enriched by FACS, while bulk CD8+ and CD4+ T cells were purified by magnetic negative isolation. Blood was drawn into EDTA tubes, processed within 24 hours, and PBMCs were isolated by density gradient centrifugation. PBMCs destined for TCR sequencing were cryopreserved in liquid nitrogen and later thawed in a 37 °C water bath. The sorted or isolated CD4+, CD8+ and CD8+ TEMRA cells reached a purity of at least 90%.

The sequence was obtained from a human donor with multiple sclerosis. Input material: CD4+ T cells from PBMCs. The sequence is built from TRBV29-1 and TRBJ2-1; 15 of the junction bases match TRBD2. The bases are TGCAGCGTCGTGACGGGACTAGCGGGGGGCGGGCATGAGCAGTTCTTC. Its coded protein is CSVVTGLAGGGHEQFF.